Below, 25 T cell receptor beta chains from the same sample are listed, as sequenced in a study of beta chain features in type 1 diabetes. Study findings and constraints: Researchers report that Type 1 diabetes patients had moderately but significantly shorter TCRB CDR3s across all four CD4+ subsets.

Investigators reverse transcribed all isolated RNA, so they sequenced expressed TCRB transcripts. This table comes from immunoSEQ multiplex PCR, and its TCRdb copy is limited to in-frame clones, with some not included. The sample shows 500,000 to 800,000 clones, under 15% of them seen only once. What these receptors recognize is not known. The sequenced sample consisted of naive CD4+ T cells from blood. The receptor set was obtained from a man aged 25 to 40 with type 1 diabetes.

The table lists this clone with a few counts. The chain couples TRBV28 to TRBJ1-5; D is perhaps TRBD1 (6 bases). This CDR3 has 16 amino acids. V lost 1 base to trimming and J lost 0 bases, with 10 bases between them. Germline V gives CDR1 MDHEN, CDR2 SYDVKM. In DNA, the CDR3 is TGTGCCAGCAGTTTATTCAGGGGACTTAGCAATCAGCCCCAGCATTTT. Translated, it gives CASSLFRGLSNQPQHF.

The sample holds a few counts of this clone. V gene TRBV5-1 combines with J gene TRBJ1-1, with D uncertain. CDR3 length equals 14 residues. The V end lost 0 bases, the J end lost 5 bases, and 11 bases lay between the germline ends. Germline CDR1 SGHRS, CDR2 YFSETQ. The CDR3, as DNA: TGCGCCAGCAGCTTGGCCGGATTGGGAACTGAAGCTTTCTTT. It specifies CASSLAGLGTEAFF.

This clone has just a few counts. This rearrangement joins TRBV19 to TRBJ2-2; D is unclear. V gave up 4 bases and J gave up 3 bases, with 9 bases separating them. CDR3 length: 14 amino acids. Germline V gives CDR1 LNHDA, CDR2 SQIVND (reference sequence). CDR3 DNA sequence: TGTGCCAGTAGTACCTACAGCGACACCGGGGAGCTGTTTTTT. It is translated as CASSTYSDTGELFF.

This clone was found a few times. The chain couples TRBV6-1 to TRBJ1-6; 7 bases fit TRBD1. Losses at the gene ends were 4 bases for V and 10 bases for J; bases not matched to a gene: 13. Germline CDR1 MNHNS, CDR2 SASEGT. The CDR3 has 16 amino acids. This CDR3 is CASSVHWTGLGSPLHF. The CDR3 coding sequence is TGTGCCAGCAGTGTACACTGGACAGGTTTGGGCTCACCCCTCCACTTT.

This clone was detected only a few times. The CDR3 region is CASNDRVTVSYNEQFF. The CDR3 coding sequence is TGTGCCAGTAACGACAGGGTGACTGTGTCCTACAATGAGCAGTTCTTC. The chain recombines TRBV19 with TRBJ2-1, with 7 positions matching TRBD1. The junction had 10 bases not matched to a gene; V was cut back by 7 bases and J by 1 base. Germline V gene sequence: CDR1 LNHDA, CDR2 SQIVND (reference sequence). CDR3 length equals 16 residues.

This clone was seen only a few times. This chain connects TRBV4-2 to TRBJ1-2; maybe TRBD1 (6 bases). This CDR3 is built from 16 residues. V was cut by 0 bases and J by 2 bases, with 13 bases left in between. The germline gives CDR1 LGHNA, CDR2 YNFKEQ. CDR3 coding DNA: TGTGCCAGCAGCCAAGATTACCGGACAGCCAACTATGGCTACACCTTC. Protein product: CASSQDYRTANYGYTF.

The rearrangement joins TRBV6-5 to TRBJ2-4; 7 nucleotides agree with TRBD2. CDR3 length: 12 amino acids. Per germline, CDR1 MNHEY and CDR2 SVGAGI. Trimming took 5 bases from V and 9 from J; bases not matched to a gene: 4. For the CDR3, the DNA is TGTGCCAGCAGTGCCTCTAGCGGCATTCAGTACTTC. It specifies CASSASSGIQYF.

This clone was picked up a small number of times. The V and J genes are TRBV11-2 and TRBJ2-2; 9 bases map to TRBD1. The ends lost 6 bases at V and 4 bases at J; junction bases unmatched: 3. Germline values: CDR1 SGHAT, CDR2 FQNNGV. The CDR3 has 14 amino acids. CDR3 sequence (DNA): TGTGCCAGCAGGACGGGACAGGGCACCGGGGAGCTGTTTTTT. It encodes CASRTGQGTGELFF.

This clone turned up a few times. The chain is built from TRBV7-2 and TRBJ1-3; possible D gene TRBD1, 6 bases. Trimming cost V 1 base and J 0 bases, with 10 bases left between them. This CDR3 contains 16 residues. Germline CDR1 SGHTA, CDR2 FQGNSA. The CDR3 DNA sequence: TGTGCCAGCAGCTTAGGACAGGCAAGCTCTGGAAACACCATATATTTT. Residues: CASSLGQASSGNTIYF.

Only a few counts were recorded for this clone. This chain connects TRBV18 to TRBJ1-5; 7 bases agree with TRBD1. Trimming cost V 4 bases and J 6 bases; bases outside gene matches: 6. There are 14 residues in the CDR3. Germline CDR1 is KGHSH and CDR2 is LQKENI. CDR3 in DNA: TGTGCCAGCTCACTTGACAGGGATGCTCAGCCCCAGCATTTT. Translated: CASSLDRDAQPQHF.

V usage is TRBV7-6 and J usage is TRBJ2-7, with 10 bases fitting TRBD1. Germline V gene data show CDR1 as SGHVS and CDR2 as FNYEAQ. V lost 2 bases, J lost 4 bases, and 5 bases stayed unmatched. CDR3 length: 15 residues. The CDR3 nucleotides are TGTGCCAGCAGCTTAATACTGGGACAGGGGTACGAGCAGTACTTC. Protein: CASSLILGQGYEQYF.

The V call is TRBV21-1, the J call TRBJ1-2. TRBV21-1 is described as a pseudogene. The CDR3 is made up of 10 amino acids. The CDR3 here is CASSKGGYTF. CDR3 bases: TGTGCCAGCAGCAAGGGAGGCTACACCTTC.

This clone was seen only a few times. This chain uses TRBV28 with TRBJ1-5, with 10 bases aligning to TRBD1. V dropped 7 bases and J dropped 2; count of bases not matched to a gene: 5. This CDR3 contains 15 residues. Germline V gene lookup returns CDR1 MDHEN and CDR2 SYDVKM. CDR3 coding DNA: TGTGCCAGCATGGTGACAGGGGGCGGCAATCAGCCCCAGCATTTT. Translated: CASMVTGGGNQPQHF.

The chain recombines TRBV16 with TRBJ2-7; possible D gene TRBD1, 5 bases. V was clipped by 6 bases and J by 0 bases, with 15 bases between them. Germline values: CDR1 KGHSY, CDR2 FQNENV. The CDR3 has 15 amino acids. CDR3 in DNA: TGTGCCAGCAGTCTTCTCCGCAGGGTCTCCTACGAGCAGTACTTC. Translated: CASSLLRRVSYEQYF.

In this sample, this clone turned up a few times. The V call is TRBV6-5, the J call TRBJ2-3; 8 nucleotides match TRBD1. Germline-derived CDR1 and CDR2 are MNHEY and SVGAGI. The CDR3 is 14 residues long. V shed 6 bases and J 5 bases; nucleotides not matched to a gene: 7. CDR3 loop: CASRETGGRDTQYF. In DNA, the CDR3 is TGTGCCAGCAGGGAAACAGGGGGGCGAGATACGCAGTATTTT.

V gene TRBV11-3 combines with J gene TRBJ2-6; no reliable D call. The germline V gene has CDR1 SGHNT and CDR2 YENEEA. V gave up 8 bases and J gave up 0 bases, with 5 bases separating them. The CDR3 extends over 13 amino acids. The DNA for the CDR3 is TGTGCCAGCGCTGCCTCTGGGGCCAACGTCCTGACTTTC. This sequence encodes CASAASGANVLTF.

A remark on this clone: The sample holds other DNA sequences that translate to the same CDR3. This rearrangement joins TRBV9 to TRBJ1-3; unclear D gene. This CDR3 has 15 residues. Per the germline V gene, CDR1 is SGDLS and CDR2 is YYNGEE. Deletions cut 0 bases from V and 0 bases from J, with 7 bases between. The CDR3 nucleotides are TGTGCCAGCAGCGTAGACGGTAGCTCTGGAAACACCATATATTTT. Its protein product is CASSVDGSSGNTIYF.

The CDR3 nucleotides are TGTGCCAGCAGTCCCGAACCCTACGAGCAGTACTTC. Translated, it gives CASSPEPYEQYF. This chain uses TRBV28 with TRBJ2-7; unclear D gene. Germline V gene data show CDR1 as MDHEN and CDR2 as SYDVKM. V was cut by 5 bases and J by 2 bases, with 7 bases left in between. CDR3 length equals 12 residues. The whole variable domain, filled in from reference TRBV28 and TRBJ2-7, reads DVKVTQSSRYLVKRTGEKVFLECVQDMDHENMFWYRQDPGLGLRLIYFSYDVKMKEKGDIPEGYSVSREKKERFSLILESASTNQTSMYLCASSPEPYEQYFGPGTRLTVT.

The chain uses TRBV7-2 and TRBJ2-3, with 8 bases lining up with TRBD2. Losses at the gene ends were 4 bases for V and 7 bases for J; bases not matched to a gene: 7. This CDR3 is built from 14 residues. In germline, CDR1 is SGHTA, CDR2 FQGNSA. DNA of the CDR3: TGTGCCAGCAGCTCAGGGTCGGGGGGGAATACGCAGTATTTT. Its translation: CASSSGSGGNTQYF.

The CDR3: CASTTGKQGLSGTGELFF. In nucleotides, the CDR3 is TGTGCCAGCACCACTGGGAAACAGGGTTTGAGTGGGACCGGGGAGCTGTTTTTT. The chain joins TRBV5-4 to TRBJ2-2; maybe TRBD1 (6 bases). The CDR3 length is 18 residues. The V gene lost 6 bases and the J gene lost 5 bases, with 26 bases spanning the gap. Germline assignment: CDR1 SGHNT and CDR2 YYREEE (reference sequence).

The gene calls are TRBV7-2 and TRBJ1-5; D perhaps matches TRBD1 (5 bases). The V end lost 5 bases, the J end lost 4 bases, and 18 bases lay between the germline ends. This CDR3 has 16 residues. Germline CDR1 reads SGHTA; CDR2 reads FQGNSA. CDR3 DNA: TGTGCCAGCAGCATCTCCGGGACGGCCCGGAATCAGCCCCAGCATTTT. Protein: CASSISGTARNQPQHF.

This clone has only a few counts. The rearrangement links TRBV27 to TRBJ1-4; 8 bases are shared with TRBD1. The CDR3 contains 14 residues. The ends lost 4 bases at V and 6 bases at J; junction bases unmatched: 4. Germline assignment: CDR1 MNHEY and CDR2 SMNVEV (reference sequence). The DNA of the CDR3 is TGTGCCAGCAGTTCGCCGGGACAGGATGAAAAACTGTTTTTT. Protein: CASSSPGQDEKLFF.

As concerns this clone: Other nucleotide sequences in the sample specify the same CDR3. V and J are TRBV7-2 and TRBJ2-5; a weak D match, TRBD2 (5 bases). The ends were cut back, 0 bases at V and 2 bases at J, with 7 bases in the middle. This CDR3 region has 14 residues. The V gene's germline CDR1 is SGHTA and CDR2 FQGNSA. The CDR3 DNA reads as TGTGCCAGCAGCTTAGCCCGAGGGCAAGAGACCCAGTACTTC. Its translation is CASSLARGQETQYF.

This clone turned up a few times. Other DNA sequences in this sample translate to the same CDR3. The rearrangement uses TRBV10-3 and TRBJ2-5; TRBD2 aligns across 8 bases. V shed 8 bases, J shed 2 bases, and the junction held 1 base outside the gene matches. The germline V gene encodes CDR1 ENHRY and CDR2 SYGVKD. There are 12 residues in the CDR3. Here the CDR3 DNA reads TGTGCCATCGGCGGGGGGCAAGAGACCCAGTACTTC. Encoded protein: CAIGGGQETQYF.

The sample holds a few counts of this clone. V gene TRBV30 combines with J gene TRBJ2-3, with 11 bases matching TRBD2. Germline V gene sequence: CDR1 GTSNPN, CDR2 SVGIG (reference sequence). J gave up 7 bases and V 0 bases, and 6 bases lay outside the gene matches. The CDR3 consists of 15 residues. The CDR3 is CAWSVIAGGPNTQYF. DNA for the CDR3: TGTGCCTGGAGTGTCATAGCGGGGGGGCCAAATACGCAGTATTTT.